Sequencing of this T cell receptor (beta chain) was carried out in a study of cytomegalovirus exposure and HLA in healthy donors. The study, taken as a whole, reports: In a later analysis, across HLA loci, associated TCR counts were highest for DRB1, lowest for HLA-C. In vitro data verified three CMV-associated chains as specific for CMV antigens.

The length of the CDR3 is 14 residues. The V and J ends lost 3 bases and 1 base respectively, with 10 bases between them. The germline CDR1 and CDR2 sequences are SNHLY and FYNNEI. Primers included in the PCR were 60 Vbeta and 13 Jbeta primers. Method: immunoSEQ multiplex PCR; TCRdb's copy keeps in-frame clones and lacks some. The sample yields about 120,000 clones, 65% to 80% seen once. For this clone: Its target is unknown.

The chain couples TRBV2 to TRBJ2-7; the D gene is possibly TRBD2 (5 bases). The source of this sequence is a human donor in good health. The sample comprised PBMCs. Written as DNA, the CDR3 is TGTGCCAGCAGTGACCCCAGGAGGTCCTACGAGCAGTACTTC. This encodes CASSDPRRSYEQYF. The full variable domain, its missing parts supplied by reference TRBV2 and TRBJ2-7, is EPEVTQTPSHQVTQMGQEVILRCVPISNHLYFYWYRQILGQKVEFLVSFYNNEISEKSEIFDDQFSVERPDGSNFTLKIRSTKLEDSAMYFCASSDPRRSYEQYFGPGTRLTVT.